A selection of T cell receptor beta chains follows, all from one sample in a study of blood T cells in healthy people across ages. TCRdb redid the calling of the 5' RACE reads with MiXCR, one entry per CDR3 protein. The repertoire includes some 1.4 million distinct CDR3 sequences, 42% of them detected once, and roughly 7.9% sits in the top ten. Material for sequencing was blood. These receptors were taken from a young woman in good health. The CDR3 runs from the conserved cysteine through the conserved F or W. The D gene is left open where the match is weak.

CDR3aa: CASSLRLAPEQYF; v_gene: TRBV13; d_gene: TRBD2
CDR3aa: CASSRYSTDTQYF; v_gene: TRBV5-1; d_gene: -
CDR3aa: CASSFGDRNQNEQFF; v_gene: TRBV12-3/TRBV12-4; d_gene: -
CDR3aa: CASSLRLAGGPERTQYF; v_gene: TRBV7-9; d_gene: TRBD2
CDR3aa: CASSLGSLTTSYEQYF; v_gene: TRBV7-8; d_gene: -
CDR3aa: CASQGRFGEYGYTF; v_gene: TRBV6-5; d_gene: -
CDR3aa: CASSQVGRTTTYEQYF; v_gene: TRBV4-2; d_gene: -
CDR3aa: CASSFFYFASGRVGSHEQFF; v_gene: TRBV7-8; d_gene: TRBD2
CDR3aa: CASSLAREGHYEQFF; v_gene: TRBV7-6; d_gene: TRBD2
CDR3aa: CAISRMGSDTQYF; v_gene: TRBV10-3; d_gene: -
CDR3aa: CASSPGQGANEKLFF; v_gene: TRBV7-9; d_gene: TRBD1
CDR3aa: CASSYAGVPATNEKLFF; v_gene: TRBV6-5; d_gene: -
CDR3aa: CASSLRTGNKNTEVFF; v_gene: TRBV7-8; d_gene: TRBD1
CDR3aa: CASSNSIGGAEDGYTF; v_gene: TRBV27; d_gene: TRBD1
CDR3aa: CASSLSTGFDETQYF; v_gene: TRBV6-5; d_gene: -
CDR3aa: CAWNPFGGTEAFF; v_gene: TRBV30; d_gene: -
CDR3aa: CASSQDTSGDYQQYF; v_gene: TRBV14; d_gene: TRBD2
CDR3aa: CASSEPPLTQYF; v_gene: TRBV6-1; d_gene: -
CDR3aa: CASSSRAGGVYNEQFF; v_gene: TRBV7-9; d_gene: TRBD2
CDR3aa: CASFSGSYGYTF; v_gene: TRBV19; d_gene: -
CDR3aa: CASSRRRGYDEQYF; v_gene: TRBV11-2; d_gene: -
CDR3aa: CASSSTGDRQPQHF; v_gene: TRBV6-2/TRBV6-3; d_gene: -
CDR3aa: CSARPLADLTGELFF; v_gene: TRBV20-1; d_gene: TRBD2
CDR3aa: CASSPPDGSGNTIYF; v_gene: TRBV7-9; d_gene: -
CDR3aa: CAINGGPSSYNGQYF; v_gene: TRBV10-3; d_gene: -
CDR3aa: CAISDLRDVMEQYF; v_gene: TRBV10-3; d_gene: -
CDR3aa: CSARERGRVDGYTF; v_gene: TRBV20-1; d_gene: -
CDR3aa: CASSQDLGGAYNEQFF; v_gene: TRBV4-2; d_gene: -
CDR3aa: CASSRVGGDNYGYTF; v_gene: TRBV4-2; d_gene: -
CDR3aa: CASNLAGLSYNEQFF; v_gene: TRBV2; d_gene: TRBD2
CDR3aa: CSVEKDRVGEQYF; v_gene: TRBV29-1; d_gene: TRBD1
CDR3aa: CASTSSILGGPGETQYF; v_gene: TRBV12-3/TRBV12-4; d_gene: TRBD2
CDR3aa: CASLQLRDTGELFF; v_gene: TRBV18; d_gene: -
CDR3aa: CASSFRDKFGEQYF; v_gene: TRBV27; d_gene: -
CDR3aa: CASSFRTGDPETQYF; v_gene: TRBV7-2; d_gene: TRBD1
CDR3aa: CATSHTVNYGYTF; v_gene: TRBV15; d_gene: -
CDR3aa: CASSEGDAYSYNEQFF; v_gene: TRBV25-1; d_gene: -
CDR3aa: CASSPRRDLLYNEQFF; v_gene: TRBV5-1; d_gene: -
CDR3aa: CASIPVWGNNSPLHF; v_gene: TRBV6-5; d_gene: -
CDR3aa: CSAQRGGGDGYTF; v_gene: TRBV20-1; d_gene: -
CDR3aa: CAWSALYEQFF; v_gene: TRBV30; d_gene: -
CDR3aa: CASSESHLYHNEQFF; v_gene: TRBV25-1; d_gene: -
CDR3aa: CSARDRGTRNYGYTF; v_gene: TRBV20-1; d_gene: -
CDR3aa: CSATPAPEYQETQYF; v_gene: TRBV20-1; d_gene: -
CDR3aa: CASSLEVWAGGPYNEQFF; v_gene: TRBV12-3/TRBV12-4; d_gene: TRBD2
CDR3aa: CASSGHKDRVAEAFF; v_gene: TRBV9; d_gene: TRBD1
CDR3aa: CSARSRGGTAVEQYF; v_gene: TRBV20-1; d_gene: TRBD2
CDR3aa: CASRAGDSYEQYF; v_gene: TRBV7-9; d_gene: -
CDR3aa: CASAPGQYNEQFF; v_gene: TRBV12-3/TRBV12-4; d_gene: -
CDR3aa: CASSRNSNAMNTEAFF; v_gene: TRBV6-5; d_gene: -
CDR3aa: CASSVGITNYGYTF; v_gene: TRBV2; d_gene: -
CDR3aa: CASSLDSGAGPYEQYF; v_gene: TRBV5-1; d_gene: -
CDR3aa: CASSSGQGDSNQPQHF; v_gene: TRBV7-9; d_gene: TRBD1
CDR3aa: CASNGLAGNEQYF; v_gene: TRBV2; d_gene: TRBD2
CDR3aa: CASSQERGSMSGNTIYF; v_gene: TRBV4-2; d_gene: -
CDR3aa: CASSLNRGRVNTEAFF; v_gene: TRBV5-6; d_gene: -
CDR3aa: CSASGATNQPQHF; v_gene: TRBV20-1; d_gene: -
CDR3aa: CASSQEARDRPSTNYGYTF; v_gene: TRBV3-1; d_gene: -